Below, one TCR beta chain is given with its context. Its specificity is not known. TCRdb reprocessed the PCR reads with MiXCR, giving one entry per CDR3 protein. The repertoire includes under 600,000 distinct CDR3 sequences, about 25% of them detected once, and approximately 0.8% sits in the top ten. These data are taken from a study of molecular identifiers for immune sequencing clone quantification. General study findings and limits: The share of molecules held by clones above 20 RNA copies was over 97% in effector cells and under 1% in naive cells. Jurkat TCR RNA spiked in from one cell reportedly remained identifiable amid approximately 970,000 naive cells.

CDR3 length equals 14 residues. Germline V gene data show CDR1 as SGHVS and CDR2 as FNYEAQ. V shed 5 bases and J 5 bases; nucleotides not matched to a gene: 7. The J gene is TRBJ1-1, the V gene TRBV7-6; 8 positions match TRBD1. The sample taken for sequencing was naive CD8+ T cells from blood, with Jurkat cell RNA spiked in. The subset was: FACS-sorted CD8+CD4-CCR7+CD45RA+ naive T cells. The TCR originated in a human donor in good health. Some libraries in this study had Jurkat cell RNA spiked in. For the CDR3, the DNA is TGTGCCAGCAGCCCGGACAGGGAGCGGACTGAAGCTTTCTTT. Protein sequence: CASSPDRERTEAFF.